This T cell receptor (beta chain) was identified in a study of vaccination and CD4 T cells after COVID-19. Study in general: At a median approximately 70 days (range 14 to 241) after dose two, post-vaccine samples were obtained. SARS-CoV-2, HCoV-NL63, HCoV-OC43 and HCoV-229E supplied the overlapping spike peptides used to stimulate cells.

Treatment in this sample: 10-day PBMC culture with coronavirus spike peptide pools or control peptides (ViraFEST assay). Dates of PCR positivity, March to December 2020, preceded the US Alpha, Beta and Delta variants. The Oncomine TCR Beta short-read assay was applied to DNA of cultured CD4+ T cells. MiXCR, run by TCRdb on the PCR reads, gives a single entry per CDR3 protein. This sample has 3,500 to 5,000 distinct CDR3 sequences; about 18% occur once, and the top ten carry roughly 15%. This CDR3 is built from 17 residues. The V and J ends lost 5 bases and 1 base, in that order; junction bases with no gene match: 10. Per germline, CDR1 LNHDA and CDR2 SQIVND (reference sequence). Regarding the study as a whole: A median 86.3% of convalescent patients' SARS-CoV-2-reactive clones emerged only after vaccination.

By its share, this clonotype is medium-sized. Its target is unknown. The chain couples TRBV19 to TRBJ1-2; 10 bases fit TRBD1. Sequencing input: CD4+ T cells from blood, cultured in vitro. This sequence was found in a human donor who had recovered from COVID-19. This CDR3 reads CASSPKGTGALNYGYTF. CDR3 sequence (DNA): TGTGCCAGTAGTCCCAAGGGGACAGGGGCCCTTAACTATGGCTACACCTTC.